Below, 7 T cell receptor beta chains from the same sample are listed, as sequenced in a study of technical replicates of blood from a handful of donors (dated by TCRdb to the late 2010s). Library creation used the immunoSEQ multiplex PCR assay. TCRdb mirrors the immuneACCESS table, restricted to in-frame sequences. Some clones are absent from its copies; in checked studies, under half trace to an unresolved V gene, and the reason for the others is unknown. The sample yields about 56,000 clones; 90% to 95% were counted once. The ten biggest clones cover roughly 3.1% of the sample. Specimen: PBMCs. The receptors were sampled from a human donor in good health. Some clones in this sample may be carry-over from other donors' samples.

The chain carries TRBV27 and TRBJ1-4; D is perhaps TRBD1 (6 bases). CDR3 length: 12 residues. Deletions cut 8 bases from V and 4 bases from J, with 8 bases between. The germline V gene has CDR1 MNHEY and CDR2 SMNVEV (reference sequence). The CDR3 bases are TGTGCCAGCCGACAGGTTAATGAAAAACTGTTTTTT. This translates into CASRQVNEKLFF.

The J gene is TRBJ2-7, the V gene TRBV7-6; 9 bases align to TRBD1. CDR3 size: 13 residues. Unmatched junction bases numbered 3, after V lost 4 bases and J lost 5 bases. Germline CDR1 is SGHVS and CDR2 is FNYEAQ. The CDR3 reads CASSSGQGDEQYF. As DNA, the CDR3 is TGTGCCAGCAGCTCGGGACAGGGCGACGAGCAGTACTTC. Supplemented by reference TRBV7-6 and TRBJ2-7, the full variable domain reads GAGVSQSPRYKVTKRGQDVALRCDPISGHVSLYWYRQALGQGPEFLTYFNYEAQQDKSGLPNDRFSAERPEGSISTLTIQRTEQRDSAMYRCASSSGQGDEQYFGPGTRLTVT.

The chain recombines TRBV4-1 with TRBJ1-2, with D unresolved. V dropped 4 bases and J dropped 7 bases, with 13 bases sitting between them. This CDR3 is 13 amino acids long. Germline-derived CDR1 and CDR2 are MGHRA and YSYEKL. Written as DNA, the CDR3 is TGCGCCAGCAGCCCACCGGAGATTGGTGGCTACACCTTC. Its translation is CASSPPEIGGYTF.

This chain links TRBV11-3 with TRBJ2-5, with 13 nucleotides matching TRBD2. The CDR3 covers 16 residues. Trimming at V came to 5 bases and at J to 1 base, leaving 4 bases not matched to a gene. The germline V gene has CDR1 SGHNT and CDR2 YENEEA. CDR3 amino acids: CASSLGLAGAQETQYF. The CDR3 region has the DNA TGTGCCAGCAGCCTAGGACTAGCGGGGGCCCAAGAGACCCAGTACTTC.

The rearrangement joins TRBV11-3 to TRBJ2-7; TRBD2 matches 12 bases. The V segment lost 6 bases and the J segment 0 bases; nucleotides outside the gene matches: 15. CDR1 and CDR2 from the germline V gene are SGHNT and YENEEA. This CDR3 is built from 19 residues. The DNA of the CDR3 is TGTGCCAGCAGTCGTAGGGGGGGACTAGCGGGTTTAAGCTCCTACGAGCAGTACTTC. This gives the protein CASSRRGGLAGLSSYEQYF.

J is TRBJ2-2 and V is TRBV7-8; D is perhaps TRBD1 (5 bases). Germline V gives CDR1 SGHVS, CDR2 FQNEAQ. The CDR3 is 13 amino acids. V was trimmed by 3 bases and J by 7 bases, leaving 9 bases between them. The CDR3 is CASSLGPFGELFF. The CDR3 DNA sequence: TGTGCCAGCAGCTTGGGGCCCTTCGGGGAGCTGTTTTTT.

This chain uses TRBV2 with TRBJ1-2, with D unclear. CDR1 SNHLY and CDR2 FYNNEI come from the germline V gene. CDR3 length: 13 amino acids. V lost 4 bases and J lost 2, with 8 bases in between. The CDR3 spells CASSGGRNYGYTF. In DNA, the CDR3 is TGTGCCAGCAGTGGAGGGAGAAACTATGGCTACACCTTC.